This entry is about one T cell receptor (beta chain). Its antigen is unidentified. This sample stems from a study of T cell repertoires in cytomegalovirus infection. The overall study: Peptides in the study included HLA-C-restricted and HLA-B-restricted CMV epitopes. Indicated by public TCR beta signatures were CMV infection and matching HLA type.

Using its own MiXCR run on the reads, TCRdb lists one record per CDR3 protein. The table records some 500,000 distinct CDR3 sequences, roughly 42% of them present only once. The length of the CDR3 is 15 residues. Trimming left V 6 bases short and J 1 base short, with 13 bases between. The V gene is TRBV12-3 or TRBV12-4, the J gene TRBJ1-5, with D perhaps TRBD1 (5 bases). The input for sequencing was cultured PBMCs, taken from culture after CMV antigen stimulation. The TCR comes from a human donor in good health (CMV status not recorded). Some clones in this sample may be carry-over from other donors' samples. The CDR3, as DNA: TGTGCCAGCAGGCGCGGGACCCAAAGCAATCAGCCCCAGCATTTT. It encodes CASRRGTQSNQPQHF.